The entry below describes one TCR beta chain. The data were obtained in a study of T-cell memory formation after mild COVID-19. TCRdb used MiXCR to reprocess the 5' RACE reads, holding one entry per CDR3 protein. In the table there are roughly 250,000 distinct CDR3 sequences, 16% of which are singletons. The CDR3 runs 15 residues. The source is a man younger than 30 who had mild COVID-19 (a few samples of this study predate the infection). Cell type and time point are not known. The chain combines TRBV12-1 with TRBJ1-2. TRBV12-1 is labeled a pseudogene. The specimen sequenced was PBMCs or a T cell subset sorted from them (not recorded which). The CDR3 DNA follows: TGCGCCAGCAGCTTTCTCTCCGAGACCTGCTATGGCTACACCTTC. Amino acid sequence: CASSFLSETCYGYTF.